The next 20 T cell receptor beta chains were all read from a single sample in a study of response to subunit inactivated influenza vaccine. MiXCR, run by TCRdb on the RT-PCR reads, gives a single entry per CDR3 protein. The sample contains more than 200,000 distinct CDR3 sequences, more than 9% of which appear only once. Sequenced material: non-naive T cells sorted from PBMCs, taken around 14 days before vaccination. All receptors come from a man over 45 who received an inactivated influenza vaccine.

The V and J genes are TRBV9 and TRBJ1-4; D is unclear. Trimming removed 4 bases from V and 5 bases from J, with 15 bases in between. Germline CDR1 SGDLS, CDR2 YYNGEE. The CDR3 has 15 amino acids. CDR3 protein: CASSPYPGGNEKLFF. The CDR3 nucleotides are TGTGCCAGCAGCCCCTACCCAGGTGGAAATGAAAAACTGTTTTTT.

This clonotype was seen a few times. For the CDR3, the DNA is TGCAGTGCTAGAGGAGGCGGGAGCTCCTACAATGAGCAGTTCTTC. Protein product: CSARGGGSSYNEQFF. The chain joins TRBV20-1 to TRBJ2-1; 7 bases agree with TRBD2. J lost 0 bases, V lost 1 base, and 3 bases had no gene match. This CDR3 has 15 amino acids. CDR1 and CDR2 (germline): DFQATT, SNEGSKA (reference sequence).

As regards this clonotype: One end of the junction does not line up with germline, which may come from a read error. The chain carries TRBV9 and TRBJ1-3; no firm D call. CDR3 length: 17 residues. From germline, CDR1 is SGDLS and CDR2 YYNGEE. DNA for the CDR3: TGTGCCAGCAGCGTAGCCCCGGCCCAGAGCTCTGGAAACACCACATATTTT. Translation: CASSVAPAQSSGNTTYF. The variable domain in full, with the rest retrieved from reference TRBV9 and TRBJ1-3, is DSGVTQTPKHLITATGQRVTLRCSPRSGDLSVYWYQQSLDQGLQFLIQYYNGEERAKGNILERFSAQQFPDLHSELNLSSLELGDSALYFCASSVAPAQSSGNTTYFGEGSWLTVV.

A few counts support this clonotype. The chain uses TRBV4-1 and TRBJ2-5; TRBD1 aligns across 7 bases. V lost 0 bases and J lost 5; bases outside the gene matches: 9. The germline V gene has CDR1 MGHRA and CDR2 YSYEKL. This CDR3 region has 16 residues. Here the CDR3 reads CASSQDLPGGRETQYF. The CDR3, as DNA: TGCGCCAGCAGCCAAGATCTACCAGGGGGACGTGAGACCCAGTACTTC.

The rearrangement joins TRBV2 to TRBJ1-2, with 7 bases lining up with TRBD1. CDR1 is SNHLY and CDR2 is FYNNEI in the germline V gene. V lost 6 bases and J lost 7; bases outside the gene matches: 14. The CDR3 totals 15 residues. This CDR3 reads CASSPPGQGGGGYTF. The CDR3 bases are TGTGCCAGCAGCCCCCCGGGGCAGGGGGGAGGTGGCTACACCTTC.

In its sample, this clonotype was seen many times. The chain has TRBV29-1 and TRBJ2-1; 15 nucleotides line up with TRBD2. Unmatched junction bases numbered 13, after V lost 7 bases and J lost 9 bases. Looked up from germline, CDR1 is SQVTM and CDR2 is ANQGSEA. The CDR3 is 16 residues long. The CDR3 protein is CSAPLGLAGGPGEQFF. CDR3 nucleotide sequence: TGCAGCGCGCCCCTGGGACTAGCGGGAGGCCCTGGTGAGCAGTTCTTC.

This chain links TRBV4-3 with TRBJ1-1; D remains ambiguous. The germline V gene has CDR1 LGHNA and CDR2 YSLEER. Trimming left V 0 bases short and J 1 base short, with 12 bases between. The CDR3 has 16 amino acids. CDR3 DNA: TGCGCCAGCAGCCAAGATGCGGGCGCACGGAACACTGAAGCTTTCTTT. This codes for CASSQDAGARNTEAFF.

The chain uses TRBV5-1 and TRBJ1-2; TRBD1 is a possible D gene (6 bases). With 0 bases removed from V and 5 bases from J, the gap between germline ends came to 14 bases. The CDR3 totals 15 residues. Germline V gene lookup returns CDR1 SGHRS and CDR2 YFSETQ. CDR3 sequence (DNA): TGCGCCAGCAGCTTGGGAGGGGGGGCCGCATATGGCTACACCTTC. This gives the protein CASSLGGGAAYGYTF.

With regard to this clonotype: One end of the junction does not line up with germline, which may come from a read error. The rearrangement links TRBV14 to TRBJ1-1, with D possibly matching TRBD1 (6 bases). The CDR3 has 14 amino acids. In germline, CDR1 is SGHDN, CDR2 FVKESK. CDR3 DNA: TGTGCCAACAGCCAAGGAGGGGGGAACACTGAAGCTTTCTTT. Amino acid sequence: CANSQGGGNTEAFF.

This clonotype was observed many times. The chain combines TRBV12-3 or TRBV12-4 with TRBJ1-1; D is unclear. This CDR3 has 11 amino acids. The V end lost 8 bases, the J end lost 2 bases, and 6 bases lay between the germline ends. CDR3 sequence reads: CASGENTEAFF. DNA for the CDR3: TGTGCCAGCGGGGAAAACACTGAAGCTTTCTTT.

CDR3 sequence: CASRRTSDTRHTQYF. As DNA, the CDR3 is TGCGCCAGCCGCCGGACTAGCGATACCAGGCATACGCAGTATTTT. V usage is TRBV5-1 and J usage is TRBJ2-3; 9 nucleotides agree with TRBD2. Germline CDR1 and CDR2: SGHRS and YFSETQ. The CDR3 spans 15 residues. V trimming: 7 bases; J trimming: 7 bases; junction bases outside the gene matches: 13.

By frequency in the sample, this clonotype is medium-sized. This chain uses TRBV12-3 or TRBV12-4 with TRBJ2-5, with D maybe TRBD2 (5 bases). Deletions cut 3 bases from V and 2 bases from J, with 13 bases between. The length of the CDR3 is 15 residues. CDR3 residues: CASSLASGAQETQYF. Here the CDR3 DNA reads TGTGCCAGCAGTTTGGCGAGCGGTGCGCAAGAGACCCAGTACTTC.

This clonotype has at least ten counts. The genes are TRBV27 and TRBJ2-3; 8 bases are shared with TRBD2. The germline V gene has CDR1 MNHEY and CDR2 SMNVEV (reference sequence). The CDR3 is made up of 16 amino acids. V lost 1 base and J lost 1; bases outside the gene matches: 4. CDR3 amino acids: CASSLFGLARTDTQYF. CDR3 DNA: TGTGCCAGCAGTTTATTCGGACTAGCTCGCACAGATACGCAGTATTTT.

The rearrangement joins TRBV29-1 to TRBJ1-4; no clear D. V was pared by 5 bases and J by 8 bases, with 15 bases between. The CDR3 totals 13 residues. Germline V gives CDR1 SQVTM, CDR2 ANQGSEA. The DNA of the CDR3 is TGCAGCGTTATGGGTCCCGACGGGGAAAAACTGTTTTTT. Its protein is CSVMGPDGEKLFF.

This clonotype appeared many times. The chain joins TRBV6-1 to TRBJ2-1; 9 positions match TRBD1. This CDR3 comprises 15 residues. CDR1 and CDR2 (germline): MNHNS, SASEGT. V trimming: 4 bases; J trimming: 10 bases; junction bases outside the gene matches: 11. CDR3: CASSAHRGPIGEQFF. CDR3 nucleotides: TGTGCCAGCAGTGCACACAGGGGGCCTATTGGGGAGCAGTTCTTC.

This clonotype was seen a few times. This chain connects TRBV20-1 to TRBJ2-5; D is ambiguous. Looked up from germline, CDR1 is DFQATT and CDR2 is SNEGSKA (reference sequence). The CDR3 is made up of 10 amino acids. The germline V and J ends were trimmed by 3 bases and 6 bases, with 5 bases remaining between them. The CDR3 sequence: CSASRQTQYF. CDR3 DNA sequence: TGCAGTGCTAGTAGGCAGACCCAGTACTTC.

This clonotype was recorded many times. The genes are TRBV5-5 and TRBJ1-5, with D maybe TRBD1 (6 bases). The CDR3 extends over 14 amino acids. V lost 1 base and J lost 6, with 11 bases in between. The V gene's germline CDR1 is SGHKS and CDR2 YYEKEE (reference sequence). The CDR3 coding sequence is TGTGCCAGCAGCTTGATCACAGGGAGTCAGCCCCAGCATTTT. It codes for CASSLITGSQPQHF.

The chain employs TRBV20-1 and TRBJ2-7; D is ambiguous. The CDR3 runs 11 residues. Germline lookup yields CDR1 DFQATT and CDR2 SNEGSKA (reference sequence). The V and J ends lost 0 bases and 7 bases respectively, with 7 bases between them. DNA of the CDR3: TGCAGTGCTAGAGATAAGGGTGAGCAGTACTTC. Translated: CSARDKGEQYF.

This clonotype was detected ten times or more. CDR3 DNA sequence: TGCAGCGTTTCCGCAGCGGGAGGTCGGAGTGAGCAGTTCTTC. It yields the protein CSVSAAGGRSEQFF. The chain employs TRBV29-1 and TRBJ2-1, with 9 bases identical to TRBD2. The CDR3 spans 14 residues. In germline, CDR1 is SQVTM, CDR2 ANQGSEA. V dropped 5 bases and J dropped 9; count of bases not matched to a gene: 11.

This clonotype was detected many times. The V and J genes are TRBV29-1 and TRBJ2-7; D might be TRBD1 or TRBD2, each matching 5 bases. In germline, CDR1 is SQVTM, CDR2 ANQGSEA. The CDR3 is 14 residues long. V was cut by 2 bases and J by 4 bases, with 15 bases left in between. The CDR3 DNA is TGCAGCGTTGAAAGAGCCGGGACCGATTACGAGCAGTACTTC. It is translated as CSVERAGTDYEQYF.